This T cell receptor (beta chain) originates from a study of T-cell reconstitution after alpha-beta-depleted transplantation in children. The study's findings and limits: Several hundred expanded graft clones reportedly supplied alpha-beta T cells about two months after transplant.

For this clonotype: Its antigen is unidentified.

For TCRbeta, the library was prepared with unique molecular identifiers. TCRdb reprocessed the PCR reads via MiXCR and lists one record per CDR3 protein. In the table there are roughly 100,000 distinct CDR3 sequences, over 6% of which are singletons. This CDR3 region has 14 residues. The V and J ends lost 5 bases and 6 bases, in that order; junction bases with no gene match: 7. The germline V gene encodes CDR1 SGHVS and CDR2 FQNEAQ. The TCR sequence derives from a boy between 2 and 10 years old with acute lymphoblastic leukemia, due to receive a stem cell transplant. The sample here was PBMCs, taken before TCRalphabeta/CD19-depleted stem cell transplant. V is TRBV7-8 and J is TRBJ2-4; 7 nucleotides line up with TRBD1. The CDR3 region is CASSPRQGANIQYF. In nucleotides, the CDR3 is TGTGCCAGCAGCCCACGACAGGGTGCAAACATTCAGTACTTC.